The sequence of this T cell receptor beta chain was determined in a study of T cell responses to AZD1222 COVID-19 vaccine. Overall study findings and caveats: Repertoires were collected only later (after the peak T cell response had occurred). CD4 TCRs linked to vaccination spanned spike, dominating at 160-218 and 743-854. Clonal diversity was possibly underestimated, and the donors were mostly white British, with more females.

Measured with immunoSEQ multiplex PCR; TCRdb has only the in-frame clones, and not every one. The repertoire holds 80,000 to 95,000 clones, over 80% seen once, with approximately 5.8% in the top ten. Notes on this clone: The antigen is unknown.

The origin of this receptor is an adult in good health. The source material was peripheral blood, sampled on day 0 of AZD1222 vaccination.

CDR3 nucleotides: TGTGCCAGCAGCTCTAGACTAGCGGGGGGTAGAGAGACCCAGTACTTC. Translation: CASSSRLAGGRETQYF. V is TRBV11-3 and J is TRBJ2-5; 13 bases match TRBD2. Per germline, CDR1 SGHNT and CDR2 YENEEA. V trimming: 4 bases; J trimming: 4 bases; junction bases outside the gene matches: 6. The CDR3 runs 16 residues.